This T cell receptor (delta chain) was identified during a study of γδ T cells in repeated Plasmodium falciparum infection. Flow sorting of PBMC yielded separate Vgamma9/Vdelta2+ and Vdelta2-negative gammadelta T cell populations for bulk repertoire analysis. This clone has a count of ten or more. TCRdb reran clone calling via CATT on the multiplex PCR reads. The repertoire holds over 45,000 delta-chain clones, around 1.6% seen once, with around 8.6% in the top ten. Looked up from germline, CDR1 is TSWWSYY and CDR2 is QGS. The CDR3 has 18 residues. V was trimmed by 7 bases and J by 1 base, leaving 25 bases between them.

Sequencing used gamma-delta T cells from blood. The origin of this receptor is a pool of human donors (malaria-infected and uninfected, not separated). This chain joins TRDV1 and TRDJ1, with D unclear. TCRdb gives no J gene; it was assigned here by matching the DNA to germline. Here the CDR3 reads CALAASLFPGGCTDKLIF. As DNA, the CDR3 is TGTGCTCTTGCGGCCTCATTATTCCCAGGTGGCTGCACCGATAAACTCATCTTT.